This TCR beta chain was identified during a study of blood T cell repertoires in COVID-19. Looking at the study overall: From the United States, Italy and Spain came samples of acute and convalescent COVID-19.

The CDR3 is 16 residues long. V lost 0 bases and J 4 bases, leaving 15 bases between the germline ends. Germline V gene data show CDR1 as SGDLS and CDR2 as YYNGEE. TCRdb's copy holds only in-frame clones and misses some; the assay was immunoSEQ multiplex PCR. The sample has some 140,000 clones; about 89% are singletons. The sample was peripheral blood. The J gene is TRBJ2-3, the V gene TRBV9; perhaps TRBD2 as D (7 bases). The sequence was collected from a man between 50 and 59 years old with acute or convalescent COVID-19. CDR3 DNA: TGTGCCAGCAGCGTAGTCGCCGGGGGGCCCGCAGATACGCAGTATTTT. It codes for CASSVVAGGPADTQYF.